A selection of T cell receptor beta chains follows, all from one sample in a study of T-cell memory formation after mild COVID-19. TCRdb passed the 5' RACE reads through MiXCR, listing each CDR3 protein once. Of 120,000 to 150,000 distinct CDR3 sequences in the sample, around 21% were seen once. Sequencing used PBMCs or a T cell subset sorted from them (not recorded which). These receptors were collected from an adult woman who had mild COVID-19 (a few samples of this study predate the infection). Cell type and time point are not known. Each CDR3 is given with its conserved first and last residue. A D gene is named only where the DNA matches it firmly. Clone size is not always given. Where it is, it says once, few, many or a class for expanded clones.

CASSRSGDLYEQYF,TGTGCCAGCAGTCGTAGCGGTGATCTCTACGAGCAGTACTTC,few,TRBV7-9,TRBJ2-7,NA
CASSQGTGLGSRSYEQYF,TGCGCCAGCAGCCAAGGGACAGGGTTAGGAAGTCGATCCTACGAGCAGTACTTC,NA,TRBV4-3,TRBJ2-7,TRBD1
CASSWGGTGELFF,TGTGCCAGCAGCTGGGGTGGCACCGGGGAGCTGTTTTTT,NA,TRBV6-2/TRBV6-3,TRBJ2-2,NA
CVVQERNTDTQYF,TGTGTTGTACAGGAAAGAAACACAGATACGCAGTATTTT,NA,TRBV6-5,TRBJ2-3,NA
CSAPTSGGASGELFF,TGCAGTGCACCAACTAGCGGGGGGGCTTCCGGGGAGCTGTTTTTT,NA,TRBV20-1,TRBJ2-2,TRBD2
CASSLTPSGSGELFF,TGTGCCAGCAGCTTAACGCCTAGCGGGAGTGGGGAGCTGTTTTTT,NA,TRBV7-3,TRBJ2-2,TRBD2
CAMMGRRTEAYEQYF,TGTGCCATGATGGGGCGTCGGACAGAGGCCTACGAGCAGTACTTC,few,TRBV10-3,TRBJ2-7,NA
CASSLAGELETQYF,TGTGCTAGCAGCTTAGCGGGAGAGCTAGAGACCCAGTACTTC,NA,TRBV7-7,TRBJ2-5,TRBD2
CATKGSSYNEQFF,TGTGCCACAAAGGGGAGCTCCTACAATGAGCAGTTCTTC,NA,TRBV6-5,TRBJ2-1,NA
CASSLVGQGLGYTF,TGTGCCAGCAGCTTAGTGGGACAGGGACTCGGCTACACCTTC,few,TRBV7-2,TRBJ1-2,TRBD1
CASSVGRGLNTEAFF,TGTGCCAGCAGCGTGGGCAGGGGCTTGAACACTGAAGCTTTCTTT,NA,TRBV7-8,TRBJ1-1,NA
CASSPPMQRETQYF,TGTGCCAGCAGCCCCCCCATGCAACGGGAGACCCAGTACTTC,many,TRBV7-9,TRBJ2-5,NA
CASSRGLAEAFF,TGTGCCAGCAGTCGGGGGCTGGCTGAAGCTTTCTTT,NA,TRBV25-1,TRBJ1-1,NA
CASSLGGTDDTGELFF,TGTGCCAGCAGTCTAGGGGGGACAGACGACACCGGGGAGCTGTTTTTT,NA,TRBV12-3/TRBV12-4,TRBJ2-2,NA
CSVVGPWGTEAFF,TGCAGCGTTGTGGGGCCCTGGGGAACTGAAGCTTTCTTT,NA,TRBV29-1,TRBJ1-1,NA
CASSKGLAGAGELFF,TGTGCCAGCAGTAAGGGACTAGCGGGAGCGGGGGAGCTGTTTTTT,NA,TRBV12-3/TRBV12-4,TRBJ2-2,TRBD2
CASSFGGALAKNIQYF,TGTGCCAGCAGTTTCGGCGGGGCACTAGCCAAAAACATTCAGTACTTC,NA,TRBV12-3/TRBV12-4,TRBJ2-4,NA
CASKRQTAQETQYF,TGTGCCAGCAAGAGACAGACGGCACAAGAGACCCAGTACTTC,NA,TRBV6-6,TRBJ2-5,NA
CASTSRQSGTDTQYF,TGTGCCAGCACCTCGAGACAATCCGGCACAGATACGCAGTATTTT,NA,TRBV12-3/TRBV12-4,TRBJ2-3,NA
CASSLGGGLYNEQFF,TGTGCCAGCAGCTTAGGAGGGGGCCTCTACAATGAGCAGTTCTTC,many,TRBV7-8,TRBJ2-1,TRBD1
CASSVAEGNTGELFF,TGTGCCAGCAGCGTAGCTGAGGGCAACACCGGGGAGCTGTTTTTT,NA,TRBV9,TRBJ2-2,NA
CASRSQAPNTEAFF,TGTGCCAGTAGATCACAGGCGCCGAACACTGAAGCTTTCTTT,few,TRBV19,TRBJ1-1,NA
CASRQAQGARLYF,TGTGCCAGCAGACAAGCCCAGGGGGCGCGGCTGTACTTC,NA,TRBV27,TRBJ2-7,TRBD1
CASSFAGMETQYF,TGTGCCAGCAGTTTCGCGGGGATGGAGACCCAGTACTTC,many,TRBV12-3/TRBV12-4,TRBJ2-5,NA
CASSHRTSGGGRSYEQYF,TGTGCCAGCAGCCATAGAACTAGCGGGGGTGGCAGGTCCTACGAGCAGTACTTC,NA,TRBV3-1,TRBJ2-7,TRBD2
CASSRGAGYNEQFF,TGTGCCAGCAGTAGGGGGGCAGGGTACAATGAGCAGTTCTTC,NA,TRBV27,TRBJ2-1,NA
CASSSPTVYGYTF,TGTGCCAGCAGTTCCCCGACGGTCTATGGCTACACCTTC,few,TRBV12-3/TRBV12-4,TRBJ1-2,NA
CASSTRQGGVHNEQFF,TGTGCCAGCAGTACCCGGCAGGGGGGGGTCCATAATGAGCAGTTCTTC,NA,TRBV7-9,TRBJ2-1,NA
CASSSRTGGTSPLHF,TGTGCCAGCAGCTCCAGGACAGGGGGCACTTCACCCCTCCACTTT,few,TRBV7-2,TRBJ1-6,TRBD1
CATGLAGGSADTQYF,TGTGCCACCGGACTAGCGGGAGGGAGTGCAGATACGCAGTATTTT,many,TRBV7-2,TRBJ2-3,TRBD2
CASSIPGQGWYEQYF,TGTGCCAGCAGTATACCGGGACAGGGGTGGTACGAGCAGTACTTC,few,TRBV7-2,TRBJ2-7,TRBD1
CATSRPSEADTQYF,TGTGCCACCAGCAGACCCAGTGAGGCAGATACGCAGTATTTT,few,TRBV15,TRBJ2-3,NA
CSVDTGTPNTGELFF,TGCAGCGTTGATACTGGGACGCCGAACACCGGGGAGCTGTTTTTT,few,TRBV29-1,TRBJ2-2,NA
CASSEKPKSSYNEQFF,TGTGCCAGCAGTGAAAAGCCTAAGAGCTCCTACAATGAGCAGTTCTTC,NA,TRBV25-1,TRBJ2-1,NA
CASMKTTGGLDEQYF,TGTGCCAGCATGAAAACGACAGGGGGCTTAGACGAGCAGTACTTC,NA,TRBV2,TRBJ2-7,TRBD1
CASSLGTGLTGELFF,TGTGCCAGCAGTTTAGGGACAGGTCTAACCGGGGAGCTGTTTTTT,NA,TRBV12-3/TRBV12-4,TRBJ2-2,TRBD1
CAISEGTAIHEAFF,TGTGCCATCAGTGAGGGGACAGCTATTCATGAAGCTTTCTTT,few,TRBV10-3,TRBJ1-1,TRBD1
CAISGLADNEQFF,TGTGCCATCAGTGGCCTAGCGGACAATGAGCAGTTCTTC,NA,TRBV10-3,TRBJ2-1,TRBD2
CSAPRASGDQETQYF,TGCAGTGCCCCCCGGGCTAGCGGGGACCAAGAGACCCAGTACTTC,few,TRBV20-1,TRBJ2-5,TRBD2
CASSFQGVGGYTF,TGTGCCAGCAGCTTCCAGGGAGTCGGAGGCTACACCTTC,NA,TRBV11-3,TRBJ1-2,NA
CASSLGGLYEQYF,TGTGCCAGCAGTTTAGGAGGGCTCTACGAGCAGTACTTC,NA,TRBV12-3/TRBV12-4,TRBJ2-7,NA
CASSQDYRGETQYF,TGTGCCAGCAGCCAAGATTATCGCGGGGAGACCCAGTACTTC,NA,TRBV4-2,TRBJ2-5,NA
CASGASGPYPTQYF,TGTGCCAGCGGAGCTAGCGGGCCCTATCCCACGCAGTATTTT,NA,TRBV5-6,TRBJ2-3,TRBD2
CASIEGGDQKYNEQFF,TGTGCCAGCATCGAGGGAGGAGACCAAAAGTACAATGAGCAGTTCTTC,few,TRBV6-2/TRBV6-3,TRBJ2-1,NA
CSDSTREPSEQYF,TGCAGTGATAGCACGCGGGAGCCTTCTGAGCAGTACTTC,NA,TRBV20-1,TRBJ2-7,TRBD2
CASSPSLVAGSYEQYF,TGTGCCAGCAGCCCGAGTTTGGTAGCGGGATCCTACGAGCAGTACTTC,NA,TRBV5-6,TRBJ2-7,TRBD2
CASSLSGGGAGFF,TGTGCCAGCAGCTTATCCGGCGGAGGGGCGGGGTTCTTC,few,TRBV7-8,TRBJ2-1,NA
CASSLVGANNEQFF,TGTGCCAGCAGCTTAGTTGGGGCTAACAATGAGCAGTTCTTC,few,TRBV5-6,TRBJ2-1,NA
CASSQDEGARVNTIYF,TGCGCCAGCAGCCAAGATGAGGGGGCTCGAGTAAACACCATATATTTT,few,TRBV4-1,TRBJ1-3,TRBD1
CSAPGRVQETQYF,TGCAGTGCTCCGGGACGGGTCCAAGAGACCCAGTACTTC,few,TRBV20-1,TRBJ2-5,NA
CASSAGPSGTTGELFF,TGTGCCAGCAGCGCCGGGCCTAGCGGGACGACCGGGGAGCTGTTTTTT,NA,TRBV2,TRBJ2-2,TRBD2
CASSQDPLVGSYGYTF,TGCGCCAGCAGCCAAGATCCCCTGGTAGGGAGCTATGGCTACACCTTC,NA,TRBV4-3,TRBJ1-2,NA
CASSSMAYNAQETQYF,TGCGCCAGCAGCTCGATGGCATACAACGCCCAAGAGACCCAGTACTTC,NA,TRBV5-1,TRBJ2-5,NA
CASNSRTGTGFSPLHF,TGTGCCAGCAACTCCCGGACGGGGACAGGGTTTTCACCCCTCCACTTT,few,TRBV5-6,TRBJ1-6,TRBD1
CASSLVGAWDEAFF,TGCGCCAGCAGCTTGGTGGGGGCCTGGGATGAAGCTTTCTTT,NA,TRBV5-1,TRBJ1-1,NA
CASSQGGSYGYTF,TGTGCCAGCAGTCAGGGGGGTAGCTATGGCTACACCTTC,NA,TRBV6-2/TRBV6-3,TRBJ1-2,TRBD1
CSAKQDTDTQYF,TGCAGTGCTAAACAGGACACAGATACGCAGTATTTT,NA,TRBV20-1,TRBJ2-3,NA
CASSLQGVIGNTIYF,TGTGCCAGCAGCCTGCAGGGGGTAATTGGAAACACCATATATTTT,few,TRBV7-9,TRBJ1-3,TRBD1
CASSRTGSDTGELFF,TGTGCCAGCAGCCGGACAGGGTCGGACACCGGGGAGCTGTTTTTT,few,TRBV2,TRBJ2-2,TRBD1
CASSPGLTGEQFF,TGTGCCAGCTCACCTGGCTTGACGGGTGAGCAGTTCTTC,many,TRBV18,TRBJ2-1,NA